This entry describes one T cell receptor (beta chain). Its antigen remains unidentified. This sample was taken from a study of T cells after yellow fever vaccination. Study conclusions and caveats: The CD4 compartment and the CD8 compartment contained a small share of clonotypes in common. Researchers report a weaker secondary response that nonetheless peaked faster, day 5 versus 15.

The germline V gene encodes CDR1 SGHDN and CDR2 FVKESK. CDR3 length: 13 residues. V was pared by 3 bases and J by 15 bases, with 19 bases between. Synthesis of TCR cDNA relied on 5'RACE template switching, which attached a universal primer site and UMIs. TCRdb called the 5' RACE reads again in MiXCR, with one record for every CDR3 protein. Of roughly 350,000 distinct CDR3 sequences detected, 4.1% appear once; the ten largest clones hold under 30%. The chain uses TRBV14 and TRBJ2-3; either TRBD1 or TRBD2 may supply D (5 bases each). Sequenced here: PBMCs, sampled 5 days after the yellow fever booster vaccination. This TCR came from a man aged 18 to 29 who received the YFV17D yellow fever vaccine. This CDR3 reads CASSQEGTLGSYF. The CDR3 DNA reads as TGTGCCAGCAGCCAGGAAGGGACGCTTGGTAGCTATTTT.